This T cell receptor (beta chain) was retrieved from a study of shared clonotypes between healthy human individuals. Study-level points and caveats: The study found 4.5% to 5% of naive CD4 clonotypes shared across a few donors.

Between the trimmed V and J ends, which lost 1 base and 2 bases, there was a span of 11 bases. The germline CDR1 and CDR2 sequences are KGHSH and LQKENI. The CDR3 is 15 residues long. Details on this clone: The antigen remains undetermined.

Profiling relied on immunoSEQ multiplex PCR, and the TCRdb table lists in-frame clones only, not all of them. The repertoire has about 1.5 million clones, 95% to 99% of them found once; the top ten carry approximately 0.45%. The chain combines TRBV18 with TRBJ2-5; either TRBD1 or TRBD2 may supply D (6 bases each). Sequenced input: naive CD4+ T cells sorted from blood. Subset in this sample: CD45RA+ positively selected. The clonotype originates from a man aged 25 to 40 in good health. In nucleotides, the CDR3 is TGTGCCAGCTCACCACGCGGGACACCACAAGAGACCCAGTACTTC. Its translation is CASSPRGTPQETQYF.